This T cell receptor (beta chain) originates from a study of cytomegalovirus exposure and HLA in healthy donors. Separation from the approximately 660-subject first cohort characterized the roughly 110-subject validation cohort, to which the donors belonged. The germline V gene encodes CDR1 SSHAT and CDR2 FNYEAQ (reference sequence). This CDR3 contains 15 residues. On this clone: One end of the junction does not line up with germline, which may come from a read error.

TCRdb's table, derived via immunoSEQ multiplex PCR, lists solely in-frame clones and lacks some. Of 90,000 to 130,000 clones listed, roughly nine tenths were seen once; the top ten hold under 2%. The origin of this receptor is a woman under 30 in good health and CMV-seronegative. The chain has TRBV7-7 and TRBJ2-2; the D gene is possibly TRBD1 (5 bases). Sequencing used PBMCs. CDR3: CASSLVSGSTGELFF. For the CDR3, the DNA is TGTGCTAGCAGCTTAGTGTCAGGGTCCACCGGGGAGCTGTTTTTT.